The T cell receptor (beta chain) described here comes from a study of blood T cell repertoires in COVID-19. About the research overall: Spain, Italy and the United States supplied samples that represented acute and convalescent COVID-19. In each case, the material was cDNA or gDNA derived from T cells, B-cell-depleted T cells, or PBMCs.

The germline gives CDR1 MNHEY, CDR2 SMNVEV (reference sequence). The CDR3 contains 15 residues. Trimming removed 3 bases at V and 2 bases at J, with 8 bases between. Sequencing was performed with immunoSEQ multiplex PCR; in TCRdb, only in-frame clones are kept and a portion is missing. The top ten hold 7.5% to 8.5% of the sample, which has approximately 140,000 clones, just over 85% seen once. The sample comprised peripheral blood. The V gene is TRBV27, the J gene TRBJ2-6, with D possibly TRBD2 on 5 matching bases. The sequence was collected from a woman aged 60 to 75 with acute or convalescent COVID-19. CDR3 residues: CASSFWGAGANVLTF. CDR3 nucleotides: TGTGCCAGCAGTTTTTGGGGAGCTGGGGCCAACGTCCTGACTTTC.